The sequence of this TCR beta chain was determined in a study of blood T cell repertoires in COVID-19. Overall study context: Acute and convalescent COVID-19 samples came from the United States, Italy and Spain. T cells, B-cell-depleted T cells, or PBMCs supplied cDNA or gDNA.

Some clones are missing from TCRdb's copy, which holds only in-frame ones; the method was immunoSEQ multiplex PCR. The sample lists just over 650,000 clones; 90% were seen once. V was cut by 5 bases and J by 3 bases, with 17 bases left in between. This CDR3 contains 16 residues. From germline, CDR1 is SGDLS and CDR2 YYNGEE. Specimen: peripheral blood. This rearrangement joins TRBV9 to TRBJ2-2; a possible D gene is TRBD1 (6 bases). This TCR was recovered from a woman aged 18-30 years with acute or convalescent COVID-19. In DNA, the CDR3 is TGTGCCAGCAGTGCCGGGACACATTTCTACACCGGGGAGCTGTTTTTT. Amino acid sequence: CASSAGTHFYTGELFF.